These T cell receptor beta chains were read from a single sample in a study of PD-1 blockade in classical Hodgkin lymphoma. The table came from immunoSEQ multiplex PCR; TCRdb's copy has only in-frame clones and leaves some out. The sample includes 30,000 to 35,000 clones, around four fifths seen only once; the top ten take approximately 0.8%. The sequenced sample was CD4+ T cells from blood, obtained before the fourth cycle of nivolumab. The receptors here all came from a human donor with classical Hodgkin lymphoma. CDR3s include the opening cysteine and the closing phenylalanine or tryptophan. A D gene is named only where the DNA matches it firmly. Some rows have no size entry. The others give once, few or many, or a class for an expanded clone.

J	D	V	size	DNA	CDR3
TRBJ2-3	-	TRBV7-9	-	TGTGCCAGCAGCTTAAGGCTACTAGTTACAGATACGCAGTATTTT	CASSLRLLVTDTQYF
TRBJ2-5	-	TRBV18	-	TGTGCCAGCTCACCGAACCAAGAGACCCAGTACTTC	CASSPNQETQYF
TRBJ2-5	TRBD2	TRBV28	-	TGTGCCAGCAGTCTAGGACTAGCGGGGGGGCCGTATGAGACCCAGTACTTC	CASSLGLAGGPYETQYF
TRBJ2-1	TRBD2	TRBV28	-	TGTGCCAGCAGCGCTGGACTAGCGGGGGGCCGGGACTGGGAGTTCTTC	CASSAGLAGGRDWEFF
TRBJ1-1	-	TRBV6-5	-	TGTGCCAGCAGTTACTCGGAACGCACAAGAGAAGCTTTCTTT	CASSYSERTREAFF
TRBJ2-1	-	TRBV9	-	TGTGCCAGCAGCGTAGATCCCGAACGGAATGAGCAGTTCTTC	CASSVDPERNEQFF
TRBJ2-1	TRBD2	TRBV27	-	TGTGCCAGCGGCGGGGGGGCTGTCTACAATGAGCAGTTCTTC	CASGGGAVYNEQFF
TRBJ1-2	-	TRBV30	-	TGTGCCTGGGGTAACACCTGGGTGAACTATGGCTACACCTTC	CAWGNTWVNYGYTF
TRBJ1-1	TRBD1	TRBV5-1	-	TGCGCCAGCAGACCCAGGACAGGGGAAGAAACTGAAGCTTTCTTT	CASRPRTGEETEAFF
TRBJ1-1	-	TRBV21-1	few	TGTGCCAGCAGCGCCGGGACAGCCAACACTGAAGCTTTCTTT	CASSAGTANTEAFF
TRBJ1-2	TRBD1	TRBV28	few	TGTGCCAGTTTGGACAGGGCTGACTATGGCTACACCTTC	CASLDRADYGYTF
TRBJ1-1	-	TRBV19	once	TGTGCCAGTAGTATGCGCCGGGGGGCGAGGAACACTGAAGCTTTCTTT	CASSMRRGARNTEAFF
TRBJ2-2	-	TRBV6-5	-	TGTGCCAGCCAGTACGGGAAAAACACCGGGGAGCTGTTTTTT	CASQYGKNTGELFF
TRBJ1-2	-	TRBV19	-	TGTGCCAGGGTTGGGATTCGACCGGGATCCTCAACTGAGAATAACTATGGCTACACCTTC	CARVGIRPGSSTENNYGYTF
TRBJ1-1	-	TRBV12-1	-	TGTGCCAGCAGCTTTAACCAGGGTGGGTACTCGGTTGGAGCTTTCTTT	CASSFNQGGYSVGAFF
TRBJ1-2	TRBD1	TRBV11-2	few	TGTGCCAGCAGACACACAGGGGGCGCCCCGGGTGGCTACACCTTC	CASRHTGGAPGGYTF
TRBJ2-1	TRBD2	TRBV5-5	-	TGTGCCAGCAGCATAACCGGGACTAGCGAGGAGCAGTTCTTC	CASSITGTSEEQFF
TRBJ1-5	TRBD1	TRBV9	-	TGTGCCAGCAGCGCATACCGGGACAGAACCCATCAGCCCCAGCATTTT	CASSAYRDRTHQPQHF
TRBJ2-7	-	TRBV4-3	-	TGCGCCAGCAGCCCGAGCGCACAGTTTGAATCCTACGAGCAGTACTTC	CASSPSAQFESYEQYF
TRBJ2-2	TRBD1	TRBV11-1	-	TGTGCCAGCAGCCTGCGGCAGGGGGACACCGGGGAGCTGTTTTTT	CASSLRQGDTGELFF
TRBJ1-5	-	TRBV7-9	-	TGTGCCAGCAGCTTATACAGGGTAGATAGCAATCAGCCCCAGCATTTT	CASSLYRVDSNQPQHF
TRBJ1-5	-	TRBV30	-	TGTGCCTGGAGTATTTCCCGGGACGGCCGATGGGGGCCCCAGCATTTT	CAWSISRDGRWGPQHF
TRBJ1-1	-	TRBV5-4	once	TGTGCCAGCAGCCGATATTATGGGAACCTCAGAATAAACACTGAAGCTTTCTTT	CASSRYYGNLRINTEAFF
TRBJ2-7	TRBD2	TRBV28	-	TGTGCCAGCAGTTTAGCTAGCGGAAGCTCCTACGAGCAGTACTTC	CASSLASGSSYEQYF
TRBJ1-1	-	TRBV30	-	TGTGCCTGGAAAGATCGCGGGAGGAGGACTGAAGCTTTCTTT	CAWKDRGRRTEAFF
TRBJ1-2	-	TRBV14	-	TGTGCCAGCAGCCAGCATAACAGGAACTATGGCTACACCTTC	CASSQHNRNYGYTF
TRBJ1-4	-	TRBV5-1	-	TGCGCCAGCAGCGAGCAGCCTGAATTAGGGGAAAAACTGTTTTTT	CASSEQPELGEKLFF
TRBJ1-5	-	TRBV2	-	TGTGCCAGCCGGGCCGGGAATCAGCCCCAGCATTTT	CASRAGNQPQHF
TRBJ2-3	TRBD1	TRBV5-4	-	TGTGCCAGCAGCTCAAACAGGGGAACACGCACAGATACGCAGTATTTT	CASSSNRGTRTDTQYF
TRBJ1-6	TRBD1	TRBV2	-	TGTGCCAGCAGCGGGGACAGTTTGTATAATTCACCCCTCCACTTT	CASSGDSLYNSPLHF
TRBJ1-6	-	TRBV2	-	TGTGCCAGCTTAGGACAGTCTACATCGGGTTCACCCCTCCACTTT	CASLGQSTSGSPLHF
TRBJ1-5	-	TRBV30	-	TGTGCCTGGAGTGTATCGAGGCGGAATCAGCCCCAGCATTTT	CAWSVSRRNQPQHF
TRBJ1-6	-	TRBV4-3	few	TGCGCCAGCAGCCCGGGGACGGTCTATAATTCACCCCTCCACTTT	CASSPGTVYNSPLHF
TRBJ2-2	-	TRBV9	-	TGTGCCAGCAGCCCACGACCGGCACCCACCGGGGAGCTGTTTTTT	CASSPRPAPTGELFF
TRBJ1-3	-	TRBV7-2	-	TGTGCCAGCAGCTTGGACGGATTAACTGGAAACACCATATATTTT	CASSLDGLTGNTIYF
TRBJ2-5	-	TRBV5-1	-	TGCGCCAGCAGCTTGGGGGTTCTGGCGGAAGAGACCCAGTACTTC	CASSLGVLAEETQYF
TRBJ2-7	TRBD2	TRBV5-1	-	TGCGCCAGCAGCCTTAGACTAGCGGGGCCGTACGAGCAGTACTTC	CASSLRLAGPYEQYF
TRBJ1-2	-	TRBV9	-	TGTGCCAGCAGCTCCCAGGCTCTAGTTACAATTGGCTACACCTTC	CASSSQALVTIGYTF
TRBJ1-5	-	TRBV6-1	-	TGTGCCAGCAGTGTCCGTGGCAGCAATCAGCCCCAGCATTTT	CASSVRGSNQPQHF
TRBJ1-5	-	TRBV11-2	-	TGTGCCAGCAGCAGAGGCGGGGCAGGGATAAGACAGCCCCAGCATTTT	CASSRGGAGIRQPQHF
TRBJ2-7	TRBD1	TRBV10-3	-	TGTGCCATCAGTGATACCAGACAGGGAGTAGGGTACGAGCAGTACTTC	CAISDTRQGVGYEQYF
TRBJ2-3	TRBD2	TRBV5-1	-	TGCGCCAGCAGCTTGCCTAGCGGGGGGCTGGATACGCAGTATTTT	CASSLPSGGLDTQYF
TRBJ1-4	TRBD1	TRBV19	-	TGTGCCAGTAGTTCCCAGGGGGGAGATGAAAAACTGTTTTTT	CASSSQGGDEKLFF
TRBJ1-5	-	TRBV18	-	TGTGCCAGCTCACAGCCTGATCAGCCCCAGCATTTT	CASSQPDQPQHF
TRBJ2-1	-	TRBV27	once	TGTGCCAGCAGTTTATCCAGAATCAATGAGCAGTTCTTC	CASSLSRINEQFF
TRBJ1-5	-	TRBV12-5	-	TGTGCTAGTGGCTCGGGGACGGGGATCGATTTCGGTCAGCCCCAGCATTTT	CASGSGTGIDFGQPQHF
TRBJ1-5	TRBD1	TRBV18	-	TGTGCCAGCTCACCTGACAGGGCGGCGGGGAATAGCAATCAGCCCCAGCATTTT	CASSPDRAAGNSNQPQHF
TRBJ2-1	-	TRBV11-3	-	TGTGCCAGCAGCTTACCCGAGTTGAATGAGCAGTTCTTC	CASSLPELNEQFF
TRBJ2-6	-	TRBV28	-	TGTGCCAGCAACGGTTTCGGGACTCCTGGGGCCAACGTCCTGACTTTC	CASNGFGTPGANVLTF
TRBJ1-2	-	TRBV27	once	TGTGCCAGCAGTTCCCGCGGGGACTATGGCTACACCTTC	CASSSRGDYGYTF
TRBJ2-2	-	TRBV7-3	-	TGTGCCAGCAGCTTAGGACTTTCGAACACCGGGGAGCTGTTTTTT	CASSLGLSNTGELFF
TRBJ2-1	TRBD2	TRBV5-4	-	TGTGCCAGCAGCTCGGCAATCAGCGGGGGCCTCTACAATGAGCAGTTCTTC	CASSSAISGGLYNEQFF
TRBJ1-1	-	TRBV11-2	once	TGTGCCAGCAGCCCCACCAGGGGGAACACTGAAGCTTTCTTT	CASSPTRGNTEAFF
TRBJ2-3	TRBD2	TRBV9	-	TGTGCCAGCAGCGCTACCCCAGAGGCGGGGGGGTTAACAGATACGCAGTATTTT	CASSATPEAGGLTDTQYF